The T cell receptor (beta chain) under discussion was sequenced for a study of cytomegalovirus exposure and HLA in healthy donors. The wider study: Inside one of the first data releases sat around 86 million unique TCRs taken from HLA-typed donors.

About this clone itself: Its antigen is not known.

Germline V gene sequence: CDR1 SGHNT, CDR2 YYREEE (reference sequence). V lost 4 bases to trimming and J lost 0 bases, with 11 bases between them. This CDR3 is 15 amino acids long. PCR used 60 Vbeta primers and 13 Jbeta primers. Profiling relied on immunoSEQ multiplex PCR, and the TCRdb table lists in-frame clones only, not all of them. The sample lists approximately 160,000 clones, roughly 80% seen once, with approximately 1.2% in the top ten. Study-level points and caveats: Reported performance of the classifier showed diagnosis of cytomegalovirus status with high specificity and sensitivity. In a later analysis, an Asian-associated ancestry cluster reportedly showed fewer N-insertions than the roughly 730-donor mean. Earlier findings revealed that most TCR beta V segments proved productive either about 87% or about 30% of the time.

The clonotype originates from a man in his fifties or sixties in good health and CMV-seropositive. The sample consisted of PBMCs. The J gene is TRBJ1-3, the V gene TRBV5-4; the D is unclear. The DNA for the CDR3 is TGTGCCAGCAGCATCGACTCCACCTCTGGAAACACCATATATTTT. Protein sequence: CASSIDSTSGNTIYF.